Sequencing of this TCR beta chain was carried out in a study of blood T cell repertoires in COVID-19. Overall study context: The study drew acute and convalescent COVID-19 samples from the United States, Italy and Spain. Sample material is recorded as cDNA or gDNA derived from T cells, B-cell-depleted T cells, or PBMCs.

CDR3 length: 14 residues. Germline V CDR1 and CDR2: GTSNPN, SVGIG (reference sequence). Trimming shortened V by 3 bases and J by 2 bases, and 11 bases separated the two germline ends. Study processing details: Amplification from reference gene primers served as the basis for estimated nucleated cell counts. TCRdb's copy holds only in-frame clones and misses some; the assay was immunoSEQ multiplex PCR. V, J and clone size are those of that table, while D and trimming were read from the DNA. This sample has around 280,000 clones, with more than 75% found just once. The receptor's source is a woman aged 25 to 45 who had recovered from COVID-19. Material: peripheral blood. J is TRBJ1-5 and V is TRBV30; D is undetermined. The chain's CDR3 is CAWSVGVGNQPQHF. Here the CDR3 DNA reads TGTGCCTGGAGCGTCGGGGTTGGCAATCAGCCCCAGCATTTT.